One T cell receptor beta chain is described in this entry. As originally analysed: The authors estimated nucleated cell counts from reference gene primer amplification. Clones were sequenced by immunoSEQ multiplex PCR, and TCRdb holds only the in-frame ones, with some missing. V, J and clone size were drawn from that table, and D and trimming were deduced from the DNA. This sample has under 300,000 clones, with less than 90% found just once. V lost 4 bases and J lost 7; bases outside the gene matches: 10. The germline gives CDR1 SEHNR, CDR2 FQNEAQ (reference sequence). This CDR3 spans 16 amino acids. The entry originates in a study of blood T cell repertoires in COVID-19. Study overall: Italy, Spain and the United States were the sources of the convalescent and acute COVID-19 samples. Nucleic acid was either cDNA or gDNA, and it came from T cells, B-cell-depleted T cells, or PBMCs.

The source is a man aged 60-69 years who had recovered from COVID-19. The V gene is TRBV7-9, the J gene TRBJ2-1; 10 bases fit TRBD1. Sequenced: peripheral blood. CDR3 amino acids: CASSSSGTGDGNEQFF. CDR3 nucleotides: TGTGCCAGCAGCTCTTCCGGGACAGGGGATGGAAATGAGCAGTTCTTC. The whole variable domain, filled in from reference TRBV7-9 and TRBJ2-1, reads DTGVSQNPRHKITKRGQNVTFRCDPISEHNRLYWYRQTLGQGPEFLTYFQNEAQLEKSRLLSDRFSAERPKGSFSTLEIQRTEQGDSAMYLCASSSSGTGDGNEQFFGPGTRLTVL.